Below are 11 T cell receptor beta chains sequenced from a single sample in a study of blood T cells in healthy people across ages. A second PCR, run for roughly 7 to 12 cycles, used a sample-barcoded 5' primer plus a J-beta primer mix. TCRdb analysed the 5' RACE reads with MiXCR anew, one entry per CDR3 protein. The top ten clones hold 15% to 20% of a sample with approximately 1,000,000 distinct CDR3 sequences, 45% of them seen once. Sequencing input: blood. Receptor source: an older woman in good health.

The chain combines TRBV12-5 with TRBJ2-3, with D uncertain. Trimming removed 0 bases from V and 8 bases from J, with 15 bases in between. In germline, CDR1 is LGHNT, CDR2 FRNRAP. This CDR3 spans 15 amino acids. In DNA form, the CDR3 reads TGTGCTAGTGGTTTGGTACGAGTCCGAAATTCTACGCAGTATTTT. Residues: CASGLVRVRNSTQYF.

The CDR3 nucleotides read TGTGCCAGCAGCTTCCCCGGGGAGAACACTGAAGCTTTCTTT. This codes for CASSFPGENTEAFF. The rearrangement joins TRBV6-1 to TRBJ1-1; D remains ambiguous. The CDR3 runs 14 residues. The germline CDR1 and CDR2 sequences are MNHNS and SASEGT. Trimming left V 6 bases short and J 1 base short, with 12 bases between.

This chain uses TRBV20-1 with TRBJ2-5; D is possibly TRBD1 (6 bases). The better agreement between TRBJ2-7 and the DNA end casts doubt on the J call. This CDR3 is 11 amino acids long. Per the germline V gene, CDR1 is DFQATT and CDR2 is SNEGSKA (reference sequence). The CDR3 is CSGGLADEQYF. CDR3 DNA: TGCAGTGGGGGGCTAGCAGACGAGCAGTACTTC.

This clonotype was picked up a small number of times. The J gene is TRBJ2-5, the V gene TRBV12-3 or TRBV12-4; a weak D match, TRBD1 (6 bases). This CDR3 spans 14 amino acids. Trimming stripped 2 bases from V and 1 base from J, with 8 bases between. The CDR3: CASSLHRVQETQYF. CDR3 nucleotide sequence: TGTGCCAGCAGTTTACACAGGGTCCAAGAGACCCAGTACTTC.

A few counts support this clonotype. The rearrangement links TRBV18 to TRBJ1-2; D is ambiguous. V was clipped by 0 bases and J by 1 base, with 12 bases between them. The germline V gene has CDR1 KGHSH and CDR2 LQKENI. The length of the CDR3 is 16 residues. The DNA of the CDR3 is TGTGCCAGCTCACCACCGTATAGCCTATATAACTATGGCTACACCTTC. It translates to CASSPPYSLYNYGYTF. The full variable domain, in which reference TRBV18 and TRBJ1-2 provide the parts outside the CDR3, is NAGVMQNPRHLVRRRGQEARLRCSPMKGHSHVYWYRQLPEEGLKFMVYLQKENIIDESGMPKERFSAEFPKEGPSILRIQQVVRGDSAAYFCASSPPYSLYNYGYTFGSGTRLTVV.

This clonotype was counted at least ten times. The chain uses TRBV6-4 and TRBJ2-5; a weak D match, TRBD1 (6 bases). Germline CDR1 and CDR2: MRHNA and SNTAGT. The CDR3 length is 14 residues. The V end lost 9 bases, the J end lost 0 bases, and 14 bases lay between the germline ends. CDR3 nucleotide sequence: TGTGCCAGATTGGGTAGGGGGTACCAAGAGACCCAGTACTTC. It codes for CARLGRGYQETQYF.

This sequence joins TRBV11-3 and TRBJ2-1, with 7 nucleotides matching TRBD2. The J call is in doubt because the DNA end fits TRBJ2-7 better. The germline V gene encodes CDR1 SGHNT and CDR2 YENEEA. This CDR3 contains 15 residues. The CDR3 DNA follows: TGTGCCAGCAGCTTTATGACGGGAGGAAACGGGGAGCAGTACTTC. Translating it yields CASSFMTGGNGEQYF.

The chain carries TRBV29-1 and TRBJ2-7; no reliable D call. The CDR3 totals 17 residues. Trimming took off 2 bases at V and 0 bases at J, with 20 bases between the two ends. CDR1 is SQVTM and CDR2 is ANQGSEA in the germline V gene. In nucleotides, the CDR3 is TGCAGCGTTGAACCTTCCCGGACGGATTTTTTCTCCTACGAGCAGTACTTC. This sequence encodes CSVEPSRTDFFSYEQYF.

This clonotype has a count of ten or more. V and J are TRBV7-2 and TRBJ2-1; D is undetermined. The CDR3 runs to 14 residues. The ends were cut back, 0 bases at V and 6 bases at J, with 9 bases in the middle. Germline V lookup: CDR1 SGHTA, CDR2 FQGNSA. The CDR3 region is CASSLAGFGNEQFF. CDR3 bases: TGTGCCAGCAGCTTAGCGGGTTTCGGCAATGAGCAGTTCTTC. The full variable domain, with the rest looked up from reference TRBV7-2 and TRBJ2-1, is GAGVSQSPSNKVTEKGKDVELRCDPISGHTALYWYRQSLGQGLEFLIYFQGNSAPDKSGLPSDRFSAERTGGSVSTLTIQRTQQEDSAVYLCASSLAGFGNEQFFGPGTRLTVL.

V usage is TRBV11-2 and J usage is TRBJ2-3; perhaps TRBD2 as D (6 bases). Between the trimmed V and J ends, which lost 1 base and 3 bases, there was a span of 20 bases. Germline-derived CDR1 and CDR2 are SGHAT and FQNNGV. CDR3 length: 18 residues. The CDR3: CASSLGGVSGRWTDTQYF. DNA of the CDR3: TGTGCCAGCAGCTTAGGTGGAGTCTCGGGGAGGTGGACAGATACGCAGTATTTT.

The chain has TRBV29-1 and TRBJ1-2; 9 bases line up with TRBD1. The CDR3 loop spans 12 amino acids. CDR1 is SQVTM, CDR2 ANQGSEA, per germline. The junction had 3 bases not matched to a gene; V was cut back by 4 bases and J by 6 bases. CDR3 DNA sequence: TGCAGCGTTGGTACAGGGGGCCATGGCTACACCTTC. The encoded protein is CSVGTGGHGYTF. Full variable domain (remainder filled in from reference TRBV29-1 and TRBJ1-2): SAVISQKPSRDICQRGTSLTIQCQVDSQVTMMFWYRQQPGQSLTLIATANQGSEATYESGFVIDKFPISRPNLTFSTLTVSNMSPEDSSIYLCSVGTGGHGYTFGSGTRLTVV.